This is a list of T cell receptor beta chains from one sample in a study of shared clonotypes between healthy human individuals. The table came from immunoSEQ multiplex PCR; TCRdb's copy has only in-frame clones and leaves some out. The table includes 1 million to 1.2 million clones, roughly 80% detected once. The sample taken for sequencing was memory CD4+ T cells from PBMCs. The receptors derive from a man younger than 35 in good health. Some clones in this sample may be carry-over from other donors' samples. CDR3s include the opening cysteine and the closing phenylalanine or tryptophan. A D gene is named only where the DNA matches it firmly.

D	J	V	CDR3
-	TRBJ2-7	TRBV7-3	CASSLSGGGGYEQYF
-	TRBJ1-5	TRBV6-1	CATQGSNQPQHF
-	TRBJ1-3	TRBV28	CASSPAGSGNTIYF
-	TRBJ2-1	TRBV21-1	CASRPLGVRYNEQFF
-	TRBJ2-1	TRBV5-6	CASSLGSPRGNEQFF
TRBD1	TRBJ2-1	TRBV27	CASSLGTGQYNEQFF
TRBD2	TRBJ2-1	TRBV25-1	CASSDTGTSGLYNEQFF
-	TRBJ2-1	TRBV7-3	CASSLWSQGSGNEQFF
TRBD2	TRBJ2-4	TRBV28	CASRMNLSRRGAKNIQYF
TRBD1	TRBJ1-3	TRBV19	CASSPRTGEGSGNTIYF
TRBD1	TRBJ2-3	TRBV11-2	CASSLDEGTGYF
-	TRBJ2-7	TRBV27	CASSSSGARKQYF
-	TRBJ2-7	TRBV7-2	CASSLEVPSYEQYF
-	TRBJ1-5	TRBV7-2	CASSNRVLGQPQHF
TRBD2	TRBJ2-1	TRBV5-8	CASSFSGTSGRLGQFF
TRBD1	TRBJ2-5	TRBV5-1	CASSLGQGRLETQYF
-	TRBJ2-5	TRBV7-8	CASSRGLTKETQYF
-	TRBJ1-5	TRBV19	CASSDRRNQPQHF
TRBD2	TRBJ2-3	TRBV10-1	CASSPTSGTGADTQYF
-	TRBJ2-3	TRBV18	CASSPLSTDTQYF
-	TRBJ2-2	TRBV7-9	CASSRIPLEEAGELFF
-	TRBJ2-2	TRBV25-1	CASSVGPGELFF
-	TRBJ2-3	TRBV4-1	CASSQETEDTQYF
TRBD2	TRBJ2-2	TRBV6-1	CASRRAGGTGELFF
TRBD1	TRBJ1-4	TRBV5-1	CASSGQGTPLEKLFF
-	TRBJ2-3	TRBV27	CASSLSWVRDTQYF
TRBD1	TRBJ1-5	TRBV2	CASRQGQGNQPQHF
TRBD1	TRBJ2-7	TRBV4-2	CASSQAGQGFYEQYF
-	TRBJ1-5	TRBV28	CASSLTGKRGNQPQHF
TRBD1	TRBJ2-2	TRBV6-5	CASGIRGHTGELFF
TRBD1	TRBJ1-1	TRBV18	CASSPPATGGSLAFF
TRBD1	TRBJ1-5	TRBV28	CASSWTGGDQPQHF
-	TRBJ2-1	TRBV27	CASSLRGEQFF
-	TRBJ2-3	TRBV7-2	CASSSNAADTQYF
-	TRBJ1-5	TRBV6-1	CASNLGGNQPQHF
TRBD2	TRBJ2-2	TRBV5-1	CASSLDLAGNTGELFF
-	TRBJ2-3	TRBV4-3	CASSRTRDTQYF
TRBD2	TRBJ2-2	TRBV7-2	CASSFTSATNTGELFF
-	TRBJ2-2	TRBV2	CASSDNGELFF
-	TRBJ1-1	TRBV30	CAWSDTEFAEAFF
TRBD1	TRBJ2-2	TRBV6-5	CASRIRGRNTGELFF
-	TRBJ2-3	TRBV5-8	CASSLSVVRRTDTQYF
-	TRBJ2-1	TRBV4-3	CASSQEGGNEQFF
-	TRBJ1-5	TRBV6-6	CASSYKGRDQPQHF
-	TRBJ2-2	TRBV2	CASGRENTGELFF
TRBD1	TRBJ1-1	TRBV5-6	CASSRDRGEAFF
TRBD1	TRBJ1-2	TRBV10-3	CAISEKGDSATNYGYTF
-	TRBJ2-3	TRBV6-1	CASRDRRTDTQYF
TRBD2	TRBJ2-2	TRBV19	CASSIGGLGNTGELFF
-	TRBJ1-1	TRBV18	CASSFQTFNTEAFF
TRBD2	TRBJ2-1	TRBV5-6	CASSSLAGVPNEQFF
-	TRBJ1-5	TRBV11-2	CASSLGGAHNQPQHF
-	TRBJ2-3	TRBV7-6	CASSPAAGSTDTQYF
-	TRBJ2-2	TRBV6-5	CASSYSKAGSGELFF
-	TRBJ2-2	TRBV14	CASSQPLGVGTGELFF
-	TRBJ1-5	TRBV11-2	CASSLNPAQGGPQHF
-	TRBJ1-1	TRBV19	CASRASNTEAFF
-	TRBJ1-3	TRBV7-2	CASSFEIGGNTIYF
TRBD1	TRBJ2-1	TRBV4-2	CASSQGTGNRNEQFF